One sample yielded the 8 T cell receptor beta chains listed below, sequenced in a study of T-cell reconstitution after alpha-beta-depleted transplantation in children. Construction of the TCRbeta library involved unique molecular identifiers. TCRdb reprocessed the PCR reads via MiXCR and lists one record per CDR3 protein. The data hold approximately 400,000 distinct CDR3 sequences, with about 11% observed a single time. Specimen: PBMCs from the stem cell graft donor, collected from the stem cell graft. Receptors were obtained from a human donor who donated a stem cell graft to a child with acute myeloid leukemia.

The table lists this clonotype with many counts. The chain has TRBV10-3 and TRBJ2-1; no firm D call. CDR3 length: 12 amino acids. Deletions cut 3 bases from V and 6 bases from J, with 6 bases between. CDR1 and CDR2 (germline): ENHRY, SYGVKD. The CDR3 loop reads CAISELINEQFF. CDR3 DNA: TGTGCCATCAGTGAATTAATCAATGAGCAGTTCTTC.

This sequence joins TRBV12-3 or TRBV12-4 and TRBJ2-7; no definite D call. Trimming shortened V by 2 bases and J by 2 bases, and 10 bases separated the two germline ends. CDR3 length: 14 residues. CDR3 in amino acids: CASSLRVDPYEQYF. The CDR3 DNA reads TGTGCCAGCAGTTTAAGGGTTGACCCCTACGAGCAGTACTTC.

This clonotype was observed a handful of times. The chain recombines TRBV9 with TRBJ1-6, with 8 bases matching TRBD1. CDR1 and CDR2 (germline): SGDLS, YYNGEE. V was pared by 3 bases and J by 0 bases, with 5 bases of the junction left unmatched. There are 17 residues in the CDR3. The CDR3 sequence: CASSATGALSYNSPLHF. The CDR3 bases are TGTGCCAGCAGCGCGACAGGGGCCCTCTCCTATAATTCACCCCTCCACTTT.

At least ten counts were recorded for this clonotype. The chain is built from TRBV29-1 and TRBJ2-1; 11 bases match TRBD1. The germline CDR1 and CDR2 sequences are SQVTM and ANQGSEA. V lost 6 bases to trimming and J lost 8 bases; unmatched junction nucleotides: 9. The CDR3 is 14 residues long. CDR3 in DNA: TGCAGCGTAAATACGGGACAGGGGGACGATGAGCAGTTCTTC. Amino acid sequence: CSVNTGQGDDEQFF.

This clonotype was found a few times. V and J are TRBV27 and TRBJ2-2; TRBD2 might be the D (7 bases). Looked up from germline, CDR1 is MNHEY and CDR2 is SMNVEV (reference sequence). The CDR3 runs to 14 residues. Trimming cost V 7 bases and J 3 bases, with 12 bases left between them. Here the CDR3 reads CASKGGLHTGELFF. DNA for the CDR3: TGTGCCAGCAAGGGGGGGTTGCACACCGGGGAGCTGTTTTTT.

The chain uses TRBV18 and TRBJ2-7; D not resolved. The ends were cut back, 3 bases at V and 2 bases at J, with 8 bases in the middle. Looked up from germline, CDR1 is KGHSH and CDR2 is LQKENI. The CDR3 length is 13 residues. In nucleotides, the CDR3 is TGTGCCAGCTCACCGGACGGAGCCTACGAGCAGTACGTC. Residues: CASSPDGAYEQYV.

The rearrangement joins TRBV20-1 to TRBJ2-7; 7 bases agree with TRBD2. The CDR3 is made up of 13 amino acids. Germline CDR1 reads DFQATT; CDR2 reads SNEGSKA (reference sequence). Trimming took 3 bases from V and 4 from J; bases not matched to a gene: 6. CDR3 sequence: CSASVSGPYEQYF. Written as DNA, the CDR3 is TGCAGTGCTAGTGTTAGCGGGCCGTACGAGCAGTACTTC.

This clonotype was counted only a few times. The gene calls are TRBV14 and TRBJ2-3; D might be TRBD1 or TRBD2, each matching 5 bases. CDR3 length: 15 residues. V was clipped by 3 bases and J by 6 bases, with 16 bases between them. Per germline, CDR1 SGHDN and CDR2 FVKESK. CDR3 sequence reads: CASSHRGPQSDTQYF. CDR3 bases: TGTGCCAGCAGCCACCGGGGCCCTCAGTCGGATACGCAGTATTTT.